This T cell receptor (beta chain) was obtained from a study of breast tumors, draining lymph nodes, adjacent tissues (dated by TCRdb to 2016 to 2018). In the study overall: The study compared TCR beta repertoires across tumor, adjacent nontumor tissue and axillary lymph nodes from breast cancer patients. In human breast cancer, the study set out to evaluate how tumor, surrounding tissue and draining lymph node repertoires relate to one another and whether T cells may move between these sites.

The germline V gene supplies CDR1 MDHEN and CDR2 SYDVKM. From cysteine to phenylalanine, the CDR3 is 13 amino acids long. CDR3 DNA is the only sequence kept; it has 39 bases, read in frame from the first base. Overall study outcomes, separate from this receptor: Tumor T-cell repertoires showed less diversity than lymph node repertoires and more diversity than nontumor tissue repertoires, and tumor T-cell repertoires showed preferential V and J gene usage. The conclusion that tumor T cells originate in lymph nodes was presented as consistent with a hypothesis rather than as directly demonstrated. Tumor and nontumor tissue repertoires were found to be significantly more similar in luminal-like than in basal-like breast cancer. The data were considered consistent with the idea that most tumor T cells come from the lymph node and then expand in tumor tissue.

The sample was run on an Illumina HiSeq 2000. Multiplex PCR amplification was used to generate the TCR beta chain libraries. High-throughput sequencing was used to analyze the amplified TCR beta chain products. The public reads were reanalyzed by TCRdb: fastp trimming at Q25, MiXCR alignment, in-frame beta chains only. Each record represents a unique CDR3 protein, reported with the most common genes and DNA among its rows. The sample table holds tens of thousands of distinct CDR3 sequences, of which 57% were seen once. Roughly 19% of the sample rests with the top ten. About this clonotype itself: Its antigen remains undetermined. A much larger clone is a single base away; this may be a read error.

The chain joins TRBV28 to TRBJ2-5; the D gene assignment is ambiguous. This clonotype was sampled from a female donor with breast cancer. Some clones in this sample may be carry-over from other donors' samples. Source material: breast tumor tissue. The CDR3 has the sequence CASSSQWQEAQYF. The nucleotide sequence reads as follows: TGTGCCAGCAGTTCTCAGTGGCAAGAGGCCCAGTACTTC.